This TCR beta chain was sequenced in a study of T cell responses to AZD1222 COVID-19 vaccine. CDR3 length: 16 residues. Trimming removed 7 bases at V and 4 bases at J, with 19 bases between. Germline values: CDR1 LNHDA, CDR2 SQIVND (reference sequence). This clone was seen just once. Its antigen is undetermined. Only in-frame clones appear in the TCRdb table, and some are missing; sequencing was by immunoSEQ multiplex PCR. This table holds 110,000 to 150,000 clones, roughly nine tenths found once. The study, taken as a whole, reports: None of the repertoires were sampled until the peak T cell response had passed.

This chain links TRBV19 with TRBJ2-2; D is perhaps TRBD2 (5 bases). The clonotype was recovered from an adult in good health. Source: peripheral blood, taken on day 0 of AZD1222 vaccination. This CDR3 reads CASTTTGPRGTGELFF. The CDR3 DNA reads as TGTGCCAGTACCACCACCGGGCCACGGGGCACCGGGGAGCTGTTTTTT. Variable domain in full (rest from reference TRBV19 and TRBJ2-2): DGGITQSPKYLFRKEGQNVTLSCEQNLNHDAMYWYRQDPGQGLRLIYYSQIVNDFQKGDIAEGYSVSREKKESFPLTVTSAQKNPTAFYLCASTTTGPRGTGELFFGEGSRLTVL.